Below are 25 T cell receptor beta chains sequenced from a single sample in a study of T cells after yellow fever vaccination. MiXCR, run by TCRdb on the 5' RACE reads, gives a single entry per CDR3 protein. The repertoire holds over 300,000 distinct CDR3 sequences, with roughly 4.3% as singletons. This sample comprised PBMCs, obtained 5 days after the yellow fever booster vaccination. These receptor sequences come from a man between 18 and 29 years old who received the YFV17D yellow fever vaccine.

The table lists this clonotype with many counts. The chain links TRBV5-1 to TRBJ2-7; weak D call: TRBD2 (5 bases). The V gene's germline CDR1 is SGHRS and CDR2 YFSETQ. CDR3 size: 15 residues. Trimming removed 0 bases at V and 5 bases at J, with 15 bases between. CDR3 DNA sequence: TGCGCCAGCAGCTTGGCGGGGAGCCCAAGACACGAGCAGTACGTC. It is translated as CASSLAGSPRHEQYV.

This clonotype turned up a few times. The chain recombines TRBV4-3 with TRBJ2-5; perhaps TRBD1 as D (5 bases). The germline CDR1 and CDR2 sequences are LGHNA and YSLEER. V lost 5 bases to trimming and J lost 4 bases, with 20 bases between them. The CDR3 covers 16 residues. The CDR3, as DNA: TGCGCCAGCAGCACACGGCACTCAGGGTTCGGAGAGACCCAGTACTTC. This codes for CASSTRHSGFGETQYF.

This chain uses TRBV20-1 with TRBJ1-1, with 12 nucleotides matching TRBD1. V shed 6 bases and J 7 bases; nucleotides not matched to a gene: 12. This CDR3 has 15 amino acids. Germline V lookup: CDR1 DFQATT, CDR2 SNEGSKA (reference sequence). In DNA form, the CDR3 reads TGCAGTGCACAACCGGGACAGGGGGCTTTCGGTGAAGCTTTCTTT. Translation gives CSAQPGQGAFGEAFF.

This sequence joins TRBV3-1 and TRBJ1-1; D gene unclear. Germline V lookup: CDR1 LGHDT, CDR2 YNNKEL (reference sequence). CDR3 size: 11 residues. Trimming took off 1 base at V and 7 bases at J, with 4 bases between the two ends. CDR3 DNA sequence: TGTGCCAGCAGCCAAGTGGATGAAGCTTTCTTT. Amino acids: CASSQVDEAFF. The entire variable domain, with the rest obtained from reference TRBV3-1 and TRBJ1-1, is as follows: DTAVSQTPKYLVTQMGNDKSIKCEQNLGHDTMYWYKQDSKKFLKIMFSYNNKELIINETVPNRFSPKSPDKAHLNLHINSLELGDSAVYFCASSQVDEAFFGQGTRLTVV.

The V and J genes are TRBV2 and TRBJ1-2, with D uncertain. CDR1 is SNHLY, CDR2 FYNNEI, per germline. The CDR3 is made up of 15 amino acids. The V and J ends lost 6 bases and 5 bases respectively, with 19 bases between them. The DNA for the CDR3 is TGTGCCAGCAGCCCAAACCGGCCGGATGCATATGGCTACACCTTC. Translated: CASSPNRPDAYGYTF.

The CDR3 protein is CASSKLQGAHGNTIYF. The CDR3 nucleotides read TGCGCCAGCAGCAAGCTACAGGGGGCGCACGGAAACACCATATATTTT. This sequence joins TRBV4-1 and TRBJ1-3, with 9 bases fitting TRBD1. Germline assignment: CDR1 MGHRA and CDR2 YSYEKL. The V gene end was trimmed by 5 bases and the J gene end by 4 bases; junction bases not matched to a gene: 9. CDR3 length: 16 amino acids.

This clonotype has a handful of counts. The chain combines TRBV5-1 with TRBJ2-2, with a weak D call TRBD1 (6 bases). Trimming took 4 bases from V and 1 from J, leaving 14 bases between them. Germline CDR1 and CDR2: SGHRS and YFSETQ. This CDR3 comprises 16 residues. The DNA of the CDR3 is TGCGCCAGCAGCGCGAACAGGGAAAGGAACACCGGGGAGCTGTTTTTT. As protein: CASSANRERNTGELFF. The whole variable domain, remainder taken from reference TRBV5-1 and TRBJ2-2, is KAGVTQTPRYLIKTRGQQVTLSCSPISGHRSVSWYQQTPGQGLQFLFEYFSETQRNKGNFPGRFSGRQFSNSRSEMNVSTLELGDSALYLCASSANRERNTGELFFGEGSRLTVL.

The gene calls are TRBV5-6 and TRBJ2-1; 7 bases agree with TRBD2. With V trimmed by 2 bases and J by 1 base, 6 bases remained unmatched. This CDR3 region has 16 residues. Germline CDR1 reads SGHDT; CDR2 reads YYEEEE. The CDR3 nucleotides are TGTGCCAGCAGCTTTGCGACGGGGGGATCCTACAATGAGCAGTTCTTC. Its translation: CASSFATGGSYNEQFF.

This clonotype came up a few times. V usage is TRBV30 and J usage is TRBJ2-3, with a weak D call TRBD1 (5 bases). This CDR3 contains 16 residues. Trimming left V 0 bases short and J 2 bases short, with 15 bases between. Germline assignment: CDR1 GTSNPN and CDR2 SVGIG (reference sequence). The CDR3 sequence: CAWSVTRARTTDTQYF. The CDR3 DNA is TGTGCCTGGAGTGTAACCAGGGCAAGGACCACAGATACGCAGTATTTT. Based on the CDR3 plus reference TRBV30 and TRBJ2-3, the full variable domain is SQTIHQWPATLVQPVGSPLSLECTVEGTSNPNLYWYRQAAGRGLQLLFYSVGIGQISSEVPQNLSASRPQDRQFILSSKKLLLSDSGFYLCAWSVTRARTTDTQYFGPGTRLTVL.

This clonotype was seen ten or more times. This chain connects TRBV7-2 to TRBJ1-1, with D possibly TRBD1 on 6 matching bases. The germline gives CDR1 SGHTA, CDR2 FQGNSA. The CDR3 consists of 13 residues. V was shortened by 1 base and J by 7 bases, with 10 bases between the two germline ends. The CDR3 loop reads CASSLGTGYEAFF. For the CDR3, the DNA is TGTGCCAGCAGCTTAGGTACAGGGTATGAAGCTTTCTTT. The full variable domain, completed using reference TRBV7-2 and TRBJ1-1, is GAGVSQSPSNKVTEKGKDVELRCDPISGHTALYWYRQSLGQGLEFLIYFQGNSAPDKSGLPSDRFSAERTGGSVSTLTIQRTQQEDSAVYLCASSLGTGYEAFFGQGTRLTVV.

This clonotype was counted ten times or more. The chain has TRBV5-1 and TRBJ2-7, with TRBD1 identical over 10 bases. J lost 5 bases, V lost 0 bases, and 8 bases had no gene match. Germline assignment: CDR1 SGHRS and CDR2 YFSETQ. The CDR3 has 16 amino acids. CDR3 sequence (DNA): TGCGCCAGCAGCTTGGCCAGGGGACAGGGGCGAGACGAGCAGTACTTC. It codes for CASSLARGQGRDEQYF.

This clonotype was seen a few times. V usage is TRBV6-5 and J usage is TRBJ1-6; TRBD1 is a possible D gene (6 bases). Germline V gene data show CDR1 as MNHEY and CDR2 as SVGAGI. This CDR3 spans 15 amino acids. The V end was cut by 6 bases, the J end by 8 bases, with 17 bases between. CDR3 coding DNA: TGTGCCAGCAGGATTGCAGGGGCTCGGCATTCACCCCTCCACTTT. Translation: CASRIAGARHSPLHF.

The chain couples TRBV7-2 to TRBJ2-4; 8 bases align to TRBD1. With V trimmed by 3 bases and J by 7 bases, 5 bases remained unmatched. Germline V lookup: CDR1 SGHTA, CDR2 FQGNSA. The CDR3 spans 14 residues. CDR3 coding DNA: TGTGCCAGCAGCTTGACAGGGGATTTCAACATTCAGTACTTC. Translation: CASSLTGDFNIQYF. Together with reference TRBV7-2 and TRBJ2-4, the CDR3 gives the full variable domain: GAGVSQSPSNKVTEKGKDVELRCDPISGHTALYWYRQSLGQGLEFLIYFQGNSAPDKSGLPSDRFSAERTGGSVSTLTIQRTQQEDSAVYLCASSLTGDFNIQYFGAGTRLSVL.

The sample holds many counts of this clonotype. The chain uses TRBV10-3 and TRBJ2-1, with D uncertain. Germline V gene lookup returns CDR1 ENHRY and CDR2 SYGVKD. The CDR3 contains 13 residues. Deletions cut 2 bases from V and 10 bases from J, with 12 bases between. CDR3 amino acids: CAISENRPREQFF. CDR3 in DNA: TGTGCCATCAGTGAGAACCGACCCAGGGAGCAGTTCTTC.

Points on this clonotype: A much more abundant neighbour one base away suggests this may be a read error. The genes are TRBV12-3 or TRBV12-4 and TRBJ2-3, with D perhaps TRBD2 (6 bases). CDR3 length equals 14 residues. CDR3 region: CASIPGLTTGTQYF. CDR3 in DNA: TGTGCCAGCATCCCGGGACTGACTACAGGTACGCAGTATTTT.

This clonotype has more than one count but fewer than ten. The chain combines TRBV29-1 with TRBJ1-3; no firm D call. Per germline, CDR1 SQVTM and CDR2 ANQGSEA. V gave up 6 bases and J gave up 4 bases, with 10 bases separating them. The CDR3 runs 12 residues. The CDR3 is CSVSGRGNTIYF. CDR3 bases: TGCAGCGTATCGGGGAGGGGAAACACCATATATTTT.

This clonotype was seen a few times. The V gene is TRBV12-3 or TRBV12-4, the J gene TRBJ2-7, with unresolved D. The length of the CDR3 is 13 residues. Trimming stripped 1 base from V and 7 bases from J, with 11 bases between. The DNA for the CDR3 is TGTGCCAGCAGTTTAGTCTGGATCGGGGAGCAGTACTTC. Its protein product is CASSLVWIGEQYF.

The chain combines TRBV5-4 with TRBJ2-1; TRBD2 agrees at 14 bases. Germline CDR1 is SGHNT and CDR2 is YYREEE (reference sequence). This CDR3 comprises 16 residues. The J segment lost 3 bases and the V segment lost 5 bases, leaving 4 bases of the junction unmatched. The CDR3 nucleotides are TGTGCCAGCAGTTCCGGGACTAGCGGGGGCTACAATGAGCAGTTCTTC. Its protein product is CASSSGTSGGYNEQFF.

This clonotype turned up a few times. The chain recombines TRBV29-1 with TRBJ1-2, with D perhaps matching TRBD1 (6 bases). Trimming removed 6 bases at V and 7 bases at J, with 15 bases between. The CDR3 contains 12 residues. Germline-derived CDR1 and CDR2 are SQVTM and ANQGSEA. CDR3 bases: TGCAGCGTGTCAACAGGGAGAGGTGGCTACACCTTC. It yields the protein CSVSTGRGGYTF.

Ten or more counts support this clonotype. The chain joins TRBV7-3 to TRBJ2-1; D may be TRBD1 (7 bases). The CDR3 spans 14 residues. Per germline, CDR1 SGHTA and CDR2 FQGTGA. Trimming removed 6 bases at V and 2 bases at J, with 11 bases between. The CDR3 DNA reads TGTGCCAGCAGTACCAGGGGGGCCTACAATGAGCAGTTCTTC. Translating gives CASSTRGAYNEQFF.

This clonotype was seen a few times. The V gene is TRBV6-2 or TRBV6-3, the J gene TRBJ2-3, with D perhaps TRBD2 (6 bases). There are 16 residues in the CDR3. Germline V CDR1 and CDR2: MNHEY, SVGEGT. The V and J ends lost 5 bases and 0 bases respectively, with 15 bases between them. CDR3 protein: CASSPRRGASTDTQYF. In DNA, the CDR3 is TGTGCCAGCAGTCCCAGGAGGGGCGCGAGCACAGATACGCAGTATTTT.

The table lists this clonotype with a few counts. This chain connects TRBV6-6 to TRBJ2-3; D is undetermined. Germline loops: CDR1 MNHNY, CDR2 SVGAGI (reference sequence). The CDR3 is 14 residues long. Trimming shortened V by 2 bases and J by 0 bases, and 6 bases separated the two germline ends. The CDR3 DNA follows: TGTGCCAGCAGTTACAAGGGTAGCACAGATACGCAGTATTTT. Translating gives CASSYKGSTDTQYF.

This clonotype was counted a few times. CDR3 in amino acids: CAIRPSTGYGYTF. In DNA, the CDR3 is TGTGCCATCAGGCCGTCGACAGGGTATGGCTACACCTTC. This chain uses TRBV10-3 with TRBJ1-2; 7 bases line up with TRBD1. The length of the CDR3 is 13 residues. V gave up 6 bases and J gave up 5 bases; unmatched junction bases: 6. CDR1 is ENHRY, CDR2 SYGVKD, per germline.

The chain is built from TRBV6-5 and TRBJ1-1, with no clear D. V was cut by 0 bases and J by 2 bases, with 4 bases left in between. Germline V gene sequence: CDR1 MNHEY, CDR2 SVGAGI. The CDR3 totals 13 residues. CDR3 coding DNA: TGTGCCAGCAGTTACTCAGACAACACTGAAGCTTTCTTT. Translated, it gives CASSYSDNTEAFF.

This chain links TRBV5-8 with TRBJ2-4; a weak D match, TRBD1 (6 bases). Germline values: CDR1 SGHTS, CDR2 YDEGEE. Trimming removed 1 base at V and 7 bases at J, with 9 bases between. This CDR3 is 13 amino acids long. The CDR3 DNA reads TGTGCCAGCAGCTTGACAGGGTCGAACATTCAGTACTTC. This sequence encodes CASSLTGSNIQYF.